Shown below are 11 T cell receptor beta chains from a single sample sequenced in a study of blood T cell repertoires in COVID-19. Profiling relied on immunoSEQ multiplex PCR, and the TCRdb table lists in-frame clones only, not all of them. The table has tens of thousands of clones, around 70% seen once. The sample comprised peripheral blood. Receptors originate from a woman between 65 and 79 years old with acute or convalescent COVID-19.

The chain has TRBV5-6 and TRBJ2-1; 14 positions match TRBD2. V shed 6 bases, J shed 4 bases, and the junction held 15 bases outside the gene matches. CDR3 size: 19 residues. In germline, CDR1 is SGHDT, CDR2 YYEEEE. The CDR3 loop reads CASILLKGTSGGRYNEQFF. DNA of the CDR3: TGTGCCAGCATCCTACTAAAAGGGACTAGCGGGGGTCGATACAATGAGCAGTTCTTC. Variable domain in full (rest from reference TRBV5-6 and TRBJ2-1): DAGVTQSPTHLIKTRGQQVTLRCSPKSGHDTVSWYQQALGQGPQFIFQYYEEEERQRGNFPDRFSGHQFPNYSSELNVNALLLGDSALYLCASILLKGTSGGRYNEQFFGPGTRLTVL.

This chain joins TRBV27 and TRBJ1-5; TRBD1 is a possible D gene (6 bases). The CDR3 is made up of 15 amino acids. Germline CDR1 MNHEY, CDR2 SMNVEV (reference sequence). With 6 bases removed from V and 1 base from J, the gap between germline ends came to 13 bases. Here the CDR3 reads CASSPGTLSNQPQHF. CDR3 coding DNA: TGTGCCAGCAGCCCCGGGACACTGAGCAATCAGCCCCAGCATTTT.

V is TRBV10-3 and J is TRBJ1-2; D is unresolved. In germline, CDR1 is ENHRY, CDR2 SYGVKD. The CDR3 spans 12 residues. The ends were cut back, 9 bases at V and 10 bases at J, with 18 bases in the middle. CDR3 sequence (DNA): TGTGCCATTCGTAGCTTATCGGCCCACTACACCTTC. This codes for CAIRSLSAHYTF.

The CDR3 coding sequence is TGTGCCAGTATAGGCAGTTCACGAGGCATTCAGTACTTC. It is translated as CASIGSSRGIQYF. This chain joins TRBV19 and TRBJ2-4; no definite D call. The CDR3 totals 13 residues. Trimming removed 7 bases at V and 9 bases at J, with 16 bases between. The germline CDR1 and CDR2 sequences are LNHDA and SQIVND (reference sequence).

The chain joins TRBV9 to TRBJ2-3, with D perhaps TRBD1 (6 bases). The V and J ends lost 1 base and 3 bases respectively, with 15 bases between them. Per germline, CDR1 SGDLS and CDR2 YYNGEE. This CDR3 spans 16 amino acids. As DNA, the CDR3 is TGTGCCAGCAGCGTACGGGACACTAAAAATACAGATACGCAGTATTTT. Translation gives CASSVRDTKNTDTQYF.

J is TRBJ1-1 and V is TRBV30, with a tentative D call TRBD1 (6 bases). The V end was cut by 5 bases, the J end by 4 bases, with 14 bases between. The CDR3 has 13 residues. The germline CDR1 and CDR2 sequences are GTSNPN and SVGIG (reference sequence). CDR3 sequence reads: CAWGGQLGTEAFF. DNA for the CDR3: TGTGCCTGGGGAGGACAGTTAGGCACTGAAGCTTTCTTT.

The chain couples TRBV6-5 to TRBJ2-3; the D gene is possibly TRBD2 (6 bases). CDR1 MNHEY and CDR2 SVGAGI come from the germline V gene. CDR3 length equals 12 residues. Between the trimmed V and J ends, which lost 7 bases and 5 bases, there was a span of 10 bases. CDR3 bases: TGTGCCAGCACGGCGGGAAAAGATACGCAGTATTTT. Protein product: CASTAGKDTQYF.

CDR3: CASSLRQGRGEQYV. DNA of the CDR3: TGTGCCAGCAGCTTACGACAGGGTAGGGGCGAGCAGTACGTC. The chain joins TRBV7-2 to TRBJ2-7, with 7 bases matching TRBD1. CDR3 length equals 14 residues. V shed 2 bases and J 6 bases; nucleotides not matched to a gene: 7. Germline V gives CDR1 SGHTA, CDR2 FQGNSA.

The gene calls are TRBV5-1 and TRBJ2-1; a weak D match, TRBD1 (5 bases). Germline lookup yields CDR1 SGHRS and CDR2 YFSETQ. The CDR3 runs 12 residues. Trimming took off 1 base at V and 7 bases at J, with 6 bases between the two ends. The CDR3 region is CASSLKGNEQFF. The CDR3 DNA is TGCGCCAGCAGCTTGAAGGGGAATGAGCAGTTCTTC. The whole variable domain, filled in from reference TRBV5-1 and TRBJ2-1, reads KAGVTQTPRYLIKTRGQQVTLSCSPISGHRSVSWYQQTPGQGLQFLFEYFSETQRNKGNFPGRFSGRQFSNSRSEMNVSTLELGDSALYLCASSLKGNEQFFGPGTRLTVL.

The chain's CDR3 is CASSNRDRGYNEQFF. The CDR3 DNA reads as TGTGCCAGCAGTAACCGGGACAGGGGATACAATGAGCAGTTCTTC. The rearrangement joins TRBV6-5 to TRBJ2-1, with TRBD1 matching 10 bases. This CDR3 has 15 amino acids. V was pared by 5 bases and J by 4 bases, with 5 bases of the junction left unmatched. The germline V gene has CDR1 MNHEY and CDR2 SVGAGI.

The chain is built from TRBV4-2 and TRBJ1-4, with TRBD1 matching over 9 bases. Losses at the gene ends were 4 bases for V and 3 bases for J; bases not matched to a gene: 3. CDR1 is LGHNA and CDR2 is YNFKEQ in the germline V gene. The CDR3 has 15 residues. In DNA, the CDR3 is TGTGCCAGCAGCCGGGACAGGGCCCCTAATGAAAAACTGTTTTTT. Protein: CASSRDRAPNEKLFF.